This T cell receptor (beta chain) was recorded in a study of beta chain features in type 1 diabetes. The study, taken as a whole, reports: Possible PCR preference for shorter templates applied equally to patients and controls. All four CD4+ subsets of Type 1 diabetes patients contained TCRB CDR3s that were moderately but significantly shorter. Researchers reported that naive, central memory and Treg TCRB repertoires appeared more similar in patients than in healthy donors.

Of note for this clone: Its antigen is not identified. A junction boundary mismatches the germline segment, possibly from a read error.

CDR1 and CDR2 (germline): SGHDN, FVKESK. The CDR3 runs to 16 residues. Sequenced material consisted of expressed TCRB transcripts (all of the isolated RNA was reverse transcribed). TCRdb keeps only in-frame clones here, not all; method: immunoSEQ multiplex PCR. The sample lists some 240,000 clones, approximately 16% occurring once. The sequencing input was naive CD4+ T cells from blood. This receptor was identified in a man aged 25-40 years with type 1 diabetes. The J gene is TRBJ2-3, the V gene TRBV14; 11 bases fit TRBD1. The CDR3 reads CASSQLGQGAFDTQYF. CDR3 sequence (DNA): TGCGCCAGCAGCCAACTTGGACAGGGGGCTTTTGATACGCAGTATTTT. Supplemented by reference TRBV14 and TRBJ2-3, the full variable domain reads EAGVTQFPSHSVIEKGQTVTLRCDPISGHDNLYWYRRVMGKEIKFLLHFVKESKQDESGMPNNRFLAERTGGTYSTLKVQPAELEDSGVYFCASSQLGQGAFDTQYFGPGTRLTVL.